A selection of T cell receptor beta chains follows, all from one sample in a study of shared clonotypes between healthy human individuals. The assay was immunoSEQ multiplex PCR, and TCRdb's table has in-frame clones only and misses some. The data show 2 million to 2.5 million clones, 90% to 95% seen once. Material: naive CD4+ T cells from PBMCs. Receptors were obtained from a young man in good health. Some clones in this sample may be carry-over from other donors' samples. Both conserved end residues are part of each CDR3. Fields, in order: D gene, V gene, CDR3 length, CDR3 protein. D genes are given only for firm matches.

- TRBV2 14 CASSLSRVGQPQHF
- TRBV10-3 16 CAISERRGGSENEQFF
TRBD1 TRBV9 15 CASSPRQGGNQPQHF
- TRBV10-3 12 CAISEGTGELFF
- TRBV7-7 15 CASSPFPGSSYEQYF
TRBD2 TRBV9 17 CASSERRTSGIGNEQFF
- TRBV9 14 CASSFAPHSDEQYF
- TRBV28 16 CASSFSGRAFGQPQHF
- TRBV2 13 CASSEEAGSGYTF
- TRBV6-6 13 CASSYGTSYEQYF
- TRBV5-1 12 CASSLWKETQYF
- TRBV25-1 13 CASSNRRTDTQYF
- TRBV7-2 16 CASSFLRDGQNTEAFF
- TRBV2 14 CARLRPPMNTEAFF
- TRBV5-8 15 CASSLGPNTYNEQFF
- TRBV21-1 16 CASSDSPRRTSYEQYF
- TRBV28 12 CASRPPLGGYTF
- TRBV5-1 15 CASSLAHRVRDEQFF
TRBD1 TRBV14 14 CASTIITGEGEAFF
TRBD1 TRBV5-4 16 CASRPGSGQGLYEQYF
- TRBV5-1 14 CASSGSRQRDEQYF
- TRBV2 14 CASRFVTGNTEAFF
- TRBV28 11 CASYSRYEQYF
- TRBV5-8 8 CASSSRSF
- TRBV6-5 13 CASSYSPSQPQHF
TRBD1 TRBV28 15 CASLASGGPGEKLFF
- TRBV9 13 CASTWGADYGYTF
- TRBV6-4 15 CASSDGLVYTDTQYF